What follows describes a single TCR beta chain. Its antigen is unidentified. This record belongs to a study of CD8 T cells in Susac syndrome. Study in general: Patients with Susac syndrome who were sequenced included about 6 with active disease and eight or nine in remission. Patients with Susac syndrome were, at the time of blood collection, therapy-naive, maintained on corticosteroids, or maintained on intravenous immunoglobulin alone.

TEMRA cells were FACS-enriched, and CD8+ and CD4+ T cells were isolated negatively. RNA was extracted with the RNeasy kit, and a quantity of roughly 0.45 to 1 ug was reverse transcribed using random hexamers. TCRdb ran MiXCR on the immunoSEQ multiplex PCR reads and lists one entry per CDR3 protein. The sample holds 200,000 or so distinct CDR3 sequences, 95% seen once. The germline V gene encodes CDR1 SGDLS and CDR2 YYNGEE. The junction had 9 bases not matched to a gene; V was cut back by 0 bases and J by 5 bases. The CDR3 contains 18 residues. General study results and limits: The study identified about seventeen and five Susac-specific public clones in total CD8+ and CD8+ TEMRA repertoires.

The sequencing sample was made of CD8+ T cells from PBMCs. The sequence derives from a human donor with Susac syndrome. The chain couples TRBV9 to TRBJ2-1, with 12 bases identical to TRBD1. The CDR3 loop is CASSVEGVGTGGNNEQFF. DNA for the CDR3: TGTGCCAGCAGCGTAGAGGGGGTGGGGACAGGGGGCAACAATGAGCAGTTCTTC. The full variable domain, rest sourced from reference TRBV9 and TRBJ2-1, is DSGVTQTPKHLITATGQRVTLRCSPRSGDLSVYWYQQSLDQGLQFLIQYYNGEERAKGNILERFSAQQFPDLHSELNLSSLELGDSALYFCASSVEGVGTGGNNEQFFGPGTRLTVL.